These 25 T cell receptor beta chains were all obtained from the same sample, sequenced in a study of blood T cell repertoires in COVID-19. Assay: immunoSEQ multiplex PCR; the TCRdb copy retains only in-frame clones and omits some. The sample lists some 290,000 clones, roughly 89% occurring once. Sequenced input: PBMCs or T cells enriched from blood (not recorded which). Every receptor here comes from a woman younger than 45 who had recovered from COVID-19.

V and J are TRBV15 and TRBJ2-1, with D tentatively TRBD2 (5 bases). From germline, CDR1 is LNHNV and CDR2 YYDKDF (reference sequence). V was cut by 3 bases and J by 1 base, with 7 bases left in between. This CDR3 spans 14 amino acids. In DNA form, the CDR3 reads TGTGCCACCAGCAGGGGGAGTTCCTACAATGAGCAGTTCTTC. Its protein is CATSRGSSYNEQFF.

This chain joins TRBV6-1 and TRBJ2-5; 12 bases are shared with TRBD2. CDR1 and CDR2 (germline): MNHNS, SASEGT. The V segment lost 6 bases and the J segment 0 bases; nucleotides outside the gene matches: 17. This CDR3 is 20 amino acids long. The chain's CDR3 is CASREPLAGGRYLYQETQYF. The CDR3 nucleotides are TGTGCCAGCAGGGAACCACTAGCGGGAGGCCGGTACTTGTACCAAGAGACCCAGTACTTC.

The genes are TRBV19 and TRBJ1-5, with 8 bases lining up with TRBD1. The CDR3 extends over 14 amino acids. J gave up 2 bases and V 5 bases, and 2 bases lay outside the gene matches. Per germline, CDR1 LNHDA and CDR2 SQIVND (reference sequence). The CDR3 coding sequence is TGTGCCAGTAGTGCGACAGGGGGCAATCAGCCCCAGCATTTT. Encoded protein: CASSATGGNQPQHF.

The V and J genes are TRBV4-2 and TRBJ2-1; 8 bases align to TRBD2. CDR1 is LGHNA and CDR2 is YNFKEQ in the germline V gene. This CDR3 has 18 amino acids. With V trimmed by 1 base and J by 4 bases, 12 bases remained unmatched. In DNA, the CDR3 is TGTGCCAGCAGCCAAGGGGGTAGACCGGGACTAGGTTACAATGAGCAGTTCTTC. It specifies CASSQGGRPGLGYNEQFF.

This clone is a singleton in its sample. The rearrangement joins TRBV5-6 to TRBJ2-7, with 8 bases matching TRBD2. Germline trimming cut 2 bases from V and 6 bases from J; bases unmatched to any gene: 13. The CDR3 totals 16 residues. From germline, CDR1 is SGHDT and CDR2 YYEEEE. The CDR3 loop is CASSFGLAGFPLEQYF. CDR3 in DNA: TGTGCCAGCAGCTTCGGACTAGCTGGTTTCCCTCTCGAGCAGTACTTC.

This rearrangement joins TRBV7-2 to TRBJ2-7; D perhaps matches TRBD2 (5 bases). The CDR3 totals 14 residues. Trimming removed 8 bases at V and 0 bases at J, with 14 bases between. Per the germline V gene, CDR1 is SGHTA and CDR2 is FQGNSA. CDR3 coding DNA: TGTGCCAGCTCCATAGCGCCGAGCTCCTACGAGCAGTACTTC. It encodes CASSIAPSSYEQYF.

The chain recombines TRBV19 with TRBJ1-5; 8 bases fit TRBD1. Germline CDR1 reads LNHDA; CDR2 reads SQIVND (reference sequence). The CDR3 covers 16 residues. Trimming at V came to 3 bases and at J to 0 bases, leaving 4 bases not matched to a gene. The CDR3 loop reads CASSIGTGYSNQPQHF. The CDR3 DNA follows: TGTGCCAGTAGTATCGGGACAGGTTATAGCAATCAGCCCCAGCATTTT.

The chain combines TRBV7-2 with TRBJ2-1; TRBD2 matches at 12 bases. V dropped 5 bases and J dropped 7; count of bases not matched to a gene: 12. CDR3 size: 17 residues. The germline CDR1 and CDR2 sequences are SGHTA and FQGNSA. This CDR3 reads CASSETSGRGLGNEQFF. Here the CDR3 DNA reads TGTGCCAGCAGCGAGACTAGCGGGAGAGGGTTGGGAAATGAGCAGTTCTTC.

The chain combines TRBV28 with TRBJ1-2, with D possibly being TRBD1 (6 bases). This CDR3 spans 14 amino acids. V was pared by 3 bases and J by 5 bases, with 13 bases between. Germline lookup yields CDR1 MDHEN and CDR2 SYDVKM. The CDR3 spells CASSFGGPEYGYTF. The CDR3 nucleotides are TGTGCCAGCAGTTTCGGGGGGCCGGAGTATGGCTACACCTTC.

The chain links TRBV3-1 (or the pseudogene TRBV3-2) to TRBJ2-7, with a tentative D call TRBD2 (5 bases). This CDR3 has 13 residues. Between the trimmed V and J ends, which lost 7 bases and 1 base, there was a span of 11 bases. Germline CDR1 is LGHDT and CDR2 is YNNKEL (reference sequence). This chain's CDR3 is CASTRGFSYEQYF. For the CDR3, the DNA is TGTGCCAGCACGCGCGGGTTTTCCTACGAGCAGTACTTC.

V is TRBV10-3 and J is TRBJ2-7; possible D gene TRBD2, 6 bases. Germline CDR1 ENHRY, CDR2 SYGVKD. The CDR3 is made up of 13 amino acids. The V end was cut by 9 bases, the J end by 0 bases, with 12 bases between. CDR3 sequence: CAISRGGSYEQYF. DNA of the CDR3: TGTGCCATATCTCGGGGAGGCTCCTACGAGCAGTACTTC.

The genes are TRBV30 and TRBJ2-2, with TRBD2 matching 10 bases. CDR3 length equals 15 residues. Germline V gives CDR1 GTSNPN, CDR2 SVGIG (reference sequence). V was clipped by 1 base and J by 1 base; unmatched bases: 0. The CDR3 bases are TGTGCCTGGAGTGGACTAGCGGGGAACACCGGGGAGCTGTTTTTT. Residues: CAWSGLAGNTGELFF.

This chain's CDR3 is CSVSGTSGRAYEQYF. The CDR3 DNA reads TGCAGCGTGTCCGGGACTAGCGGGAGGGCCTACGAGCAGTACTTC. The rearrangement uses TRBV29-1 and TRBJ2-7, with 16 bases aligning to TRBD2. The CDR3 sequence is 15 residues long. Germline V lookup: CDR1 SQVTM, CDR2 ANQGSEA. The V segment lost 6 bases and the J segment 2 bases; nucleotides outside the gene matches: 4.

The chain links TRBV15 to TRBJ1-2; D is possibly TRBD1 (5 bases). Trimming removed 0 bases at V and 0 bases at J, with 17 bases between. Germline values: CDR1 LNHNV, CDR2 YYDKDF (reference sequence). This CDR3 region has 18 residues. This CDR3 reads CATSRDAEGWGSNYGYTF. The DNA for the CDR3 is TGTGCCACCAGCAGAGATGCGGAGGGGTGGGGTTCTAACTATGGCTACACCTTC.

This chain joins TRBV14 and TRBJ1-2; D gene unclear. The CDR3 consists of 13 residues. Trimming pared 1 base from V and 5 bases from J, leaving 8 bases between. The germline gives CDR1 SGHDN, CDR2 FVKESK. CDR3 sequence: CASSQVAEYGYTF. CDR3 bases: TGTGCCAGCAGCCAAGTAGCGGAGTATGGCTACACCTTC.

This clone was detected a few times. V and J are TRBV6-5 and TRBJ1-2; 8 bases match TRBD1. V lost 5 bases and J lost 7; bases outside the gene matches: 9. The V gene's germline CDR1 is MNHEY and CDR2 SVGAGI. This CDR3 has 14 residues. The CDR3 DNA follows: TGTGCCAGCAGTAAGGACAGGGCGCTGGCTGGCTACACCTTC. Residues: CASSKDRALAGYTF.

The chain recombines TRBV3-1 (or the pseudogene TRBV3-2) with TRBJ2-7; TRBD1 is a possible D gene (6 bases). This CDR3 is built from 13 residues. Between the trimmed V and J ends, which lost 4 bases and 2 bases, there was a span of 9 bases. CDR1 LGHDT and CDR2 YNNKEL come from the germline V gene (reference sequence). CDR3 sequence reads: CASSRRDTYEQYF. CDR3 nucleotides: TGTGCCAGCAGCCGTCGGGACACCTACGAGCAGTACTTC.

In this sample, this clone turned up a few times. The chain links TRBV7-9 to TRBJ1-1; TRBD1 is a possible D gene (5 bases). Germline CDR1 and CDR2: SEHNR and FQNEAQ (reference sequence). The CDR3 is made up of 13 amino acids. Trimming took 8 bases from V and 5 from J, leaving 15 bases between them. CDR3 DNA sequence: TGTGCCAGCCAGGGCAGGGCGAGTACTGAAGCTTTCTTT. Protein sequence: CASQGRASTEAFF.

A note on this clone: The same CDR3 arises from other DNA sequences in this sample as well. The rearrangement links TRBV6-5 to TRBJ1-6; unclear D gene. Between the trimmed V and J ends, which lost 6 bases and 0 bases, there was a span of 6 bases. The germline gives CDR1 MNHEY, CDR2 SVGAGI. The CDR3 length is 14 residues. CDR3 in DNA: TGTGCCAGCAGGCCCAGCTCCTATAATTCACCCCTCCACTTT. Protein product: CASRPSSYNSPLHF.

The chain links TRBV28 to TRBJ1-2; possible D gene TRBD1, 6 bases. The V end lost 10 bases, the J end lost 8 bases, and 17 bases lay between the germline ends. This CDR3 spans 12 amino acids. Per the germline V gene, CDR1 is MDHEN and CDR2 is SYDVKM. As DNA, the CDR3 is TGTGCCACTACAACAGGGATAGAAGGCTACACCTTC. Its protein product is CATTTGIEGYTF.

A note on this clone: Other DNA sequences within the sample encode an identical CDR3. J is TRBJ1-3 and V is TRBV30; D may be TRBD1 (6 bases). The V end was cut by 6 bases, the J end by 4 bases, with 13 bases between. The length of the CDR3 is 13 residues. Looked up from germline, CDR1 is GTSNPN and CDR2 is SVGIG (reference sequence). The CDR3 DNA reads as TGTGCCTGCAGACAGGCCGGCGGAAACACCATATATTTT. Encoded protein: CACRQAGGNTIYF.

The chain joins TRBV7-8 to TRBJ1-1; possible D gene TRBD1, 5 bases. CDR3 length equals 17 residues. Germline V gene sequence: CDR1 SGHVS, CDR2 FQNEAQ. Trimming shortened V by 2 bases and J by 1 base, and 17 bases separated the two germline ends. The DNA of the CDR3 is TGTGCCAGCAGCTTATTTGGTCAGGGTACGGCGAACACTGAAGCTTTCTTT. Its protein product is CASSLFGQGTANTEAFF.

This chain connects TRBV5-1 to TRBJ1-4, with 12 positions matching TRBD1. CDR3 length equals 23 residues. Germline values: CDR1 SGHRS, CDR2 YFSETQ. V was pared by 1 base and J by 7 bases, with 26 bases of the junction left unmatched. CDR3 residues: CASSLWGTGGDSVKRTVSEKLFF. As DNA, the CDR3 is TGCGCCAGCAGCTTGTGGGGGACAGGGGGCGATTCGGTAAAACGGACAGTTTCTGAAAAACTGTTTTTT.

The CDR3 DNA sequence: TGTGCCAGCAGCTCTATTTTTTTCGTCGACAGGTACTCGAACACCATATATTTT. It translates to CASSSIFFVDRYSNTIYF. This sequence joins TRBV13 and TRBJ1-3, with a weak D call TRBD1 (6 bases). Per germline, CDR1 PRHDT and CDR2 FYEKMQ (reference sequence). The CDR3 consists of 18 residues. The V and J ends lost 4 bases and 7 bases respectively, with 26 bases between them.

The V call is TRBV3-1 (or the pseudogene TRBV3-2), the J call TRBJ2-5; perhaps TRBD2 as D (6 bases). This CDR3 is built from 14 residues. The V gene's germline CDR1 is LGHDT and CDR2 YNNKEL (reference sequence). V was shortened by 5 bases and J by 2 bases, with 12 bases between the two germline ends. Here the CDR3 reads CASSVAVTQETQYF. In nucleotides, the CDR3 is TGTGCCAGCAGCGTAGCGGTAACTCAAGAGACCCAGTACTTC.